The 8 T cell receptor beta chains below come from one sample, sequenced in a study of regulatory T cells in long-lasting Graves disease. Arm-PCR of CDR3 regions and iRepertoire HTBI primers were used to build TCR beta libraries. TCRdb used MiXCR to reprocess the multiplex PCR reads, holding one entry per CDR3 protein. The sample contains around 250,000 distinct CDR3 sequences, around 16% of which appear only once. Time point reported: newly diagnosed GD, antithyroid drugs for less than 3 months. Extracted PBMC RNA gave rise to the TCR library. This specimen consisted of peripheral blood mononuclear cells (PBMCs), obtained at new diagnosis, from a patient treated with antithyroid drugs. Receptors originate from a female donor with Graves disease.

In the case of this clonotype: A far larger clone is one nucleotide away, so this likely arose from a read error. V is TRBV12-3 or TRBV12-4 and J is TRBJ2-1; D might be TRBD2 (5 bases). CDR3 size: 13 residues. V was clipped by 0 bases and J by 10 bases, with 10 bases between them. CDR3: CASSLAGATEQFF. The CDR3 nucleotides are TGTGCCAGCAGTTTAGCGGGAGCTACCGAGCAGTTCTTC.

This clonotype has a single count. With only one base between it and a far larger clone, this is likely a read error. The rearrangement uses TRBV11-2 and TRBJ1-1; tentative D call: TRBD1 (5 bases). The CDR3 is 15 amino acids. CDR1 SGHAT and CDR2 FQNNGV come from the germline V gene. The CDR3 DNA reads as TGTGCCAGCAGTCCCTGGGACGGGGGAACGGCTGATGCTTTCTTT. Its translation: CASSPWDGGTADAFF.

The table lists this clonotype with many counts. The CDR3 DNA follows: TGTGCCAGCAGTTTAAGGGTCCGTGAGGACAGGGGGCCCTACGAGGGCACCGGGGAGCTGTTTTTT. It codes for CASSLRVREDRGPYEGTGELFF. The chain employs TRBV28 and TRBJ2-2; TRBD1 matches 11 bases. This CDR3 has 22 amino acids. CDR1 is MDHEN and CDR2 is SYDVKM in the germline V gene. After removal of 2 bases from V and 4 bases from J, the junction contained 21 bases not matched to a gene.

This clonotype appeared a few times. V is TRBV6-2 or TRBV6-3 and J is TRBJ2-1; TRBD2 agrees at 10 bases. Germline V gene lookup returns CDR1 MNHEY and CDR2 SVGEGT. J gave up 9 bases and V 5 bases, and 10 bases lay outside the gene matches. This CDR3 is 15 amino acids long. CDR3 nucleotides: TGTGCCAGCAGTGCACCAGCGGGAGGGCCGGGTGAGCAGTTCTTC. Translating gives CASSAPAGGPGEQFF.

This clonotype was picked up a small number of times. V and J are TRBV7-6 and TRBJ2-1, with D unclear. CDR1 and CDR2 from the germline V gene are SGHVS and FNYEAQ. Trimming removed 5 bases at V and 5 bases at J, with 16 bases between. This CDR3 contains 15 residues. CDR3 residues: CASSIDQVRNNEQFF. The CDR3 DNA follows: TGTGCCAGCAGCATCGACCAGGTTCGGAACAATGAGCAGTTCTTC.

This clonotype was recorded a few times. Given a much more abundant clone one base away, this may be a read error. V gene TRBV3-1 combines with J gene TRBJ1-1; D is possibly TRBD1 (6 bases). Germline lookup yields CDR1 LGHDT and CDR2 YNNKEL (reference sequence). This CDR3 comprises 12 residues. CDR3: CTSSQGITEAFF. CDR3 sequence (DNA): TGTACCAGCAGCCAGGGGATCACTGAAGCTTTCTTT.

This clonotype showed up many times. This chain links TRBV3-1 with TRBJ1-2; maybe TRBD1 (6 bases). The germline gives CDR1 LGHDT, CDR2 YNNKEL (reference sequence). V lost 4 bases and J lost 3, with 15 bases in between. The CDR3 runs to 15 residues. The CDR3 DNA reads TGTGCCAGCAGCCTGGGGGCCTCAGGGGACTATGGCTACACCTTC. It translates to CASSLGASGDYGYTF.

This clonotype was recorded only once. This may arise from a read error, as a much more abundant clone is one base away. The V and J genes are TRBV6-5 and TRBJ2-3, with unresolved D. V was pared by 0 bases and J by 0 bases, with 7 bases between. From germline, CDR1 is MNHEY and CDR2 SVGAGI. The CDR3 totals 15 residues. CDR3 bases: TGTGCCAGCAGTTACTCTTACGCGAGCACAGATACGCAGTATTTT. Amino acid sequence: CASSYSYASTDTQYF.